This T cell receptor (beta chain) was sequenced in a study of blood T cell repertoires in COVID-19. This CDR3 spans 16 amino acids. V was pared by 0 bases and J by 5 bases, with 15 bases between. Germline V lookup: CDR1 LGHDT, CDR2 YNNKEL (reference sequence). TCRdb keeps only in-frame clones here, not all; method: immunoSEQ multiplex PCR. The sample carries 250,000 or so clones, roughly 88% recorded once. The sample taken for sequencing was peripheral blood. The TCR was taken from a woman in her thirties with active or convalescent COVID-19. The V gene is TRBV3-1 (or the pseudogene TRBV3-2), the J gene TRBJ2-3, with a weak D call TRBD2 (6 bases). The CDR3 bases are TGTGCCAGCAGCCAAGATTACTCTTCCGGGGGAGATACGCAGTATTTT. It specifies CASSQDYSSGGDTQYF.